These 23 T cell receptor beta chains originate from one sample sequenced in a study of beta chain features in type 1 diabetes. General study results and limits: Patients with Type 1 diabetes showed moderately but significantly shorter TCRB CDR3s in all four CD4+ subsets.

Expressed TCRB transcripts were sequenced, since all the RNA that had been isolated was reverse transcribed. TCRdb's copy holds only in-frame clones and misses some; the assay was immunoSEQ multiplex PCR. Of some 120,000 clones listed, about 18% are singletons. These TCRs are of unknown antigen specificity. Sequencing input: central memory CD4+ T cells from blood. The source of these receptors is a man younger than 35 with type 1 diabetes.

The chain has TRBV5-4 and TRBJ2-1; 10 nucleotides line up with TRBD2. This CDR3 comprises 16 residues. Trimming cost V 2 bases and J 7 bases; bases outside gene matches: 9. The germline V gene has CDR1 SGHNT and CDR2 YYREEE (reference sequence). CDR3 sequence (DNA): TGTGCCAGCAGCTTAGGCCGTCTAGCGGGAGTTAATGAGCAGTTCTTC. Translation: CASSLGRLAGVNEQFF.

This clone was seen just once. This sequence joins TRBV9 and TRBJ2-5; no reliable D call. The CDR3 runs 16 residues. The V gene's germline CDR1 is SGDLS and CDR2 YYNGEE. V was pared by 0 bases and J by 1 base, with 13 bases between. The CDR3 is CASSVGGGTLQETQYF. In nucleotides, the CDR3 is TGTGCCAGCAGCGTAGGCGGCGGAACCCTCCAAGAGACCCAGTACTTC. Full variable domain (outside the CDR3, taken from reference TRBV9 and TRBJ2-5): DSGVTQTPKHLITATGQRVTLRCSPRSGDLSVYWYQQSLDQGLQFLIQYYNGEERAKGNILERFSAQQFPDLHSELNLSSLELGDSALYFCASSVGGGTLQETQYFGPGTRLLVL.

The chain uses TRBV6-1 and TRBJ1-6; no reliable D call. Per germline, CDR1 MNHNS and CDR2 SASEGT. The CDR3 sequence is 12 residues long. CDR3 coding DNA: TGTGCAGGGAGCTCCTATAATTCACCCCTCCACTTT. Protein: CAGSSYNSPLHF.

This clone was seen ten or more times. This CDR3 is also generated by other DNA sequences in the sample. CDR3 sequence reads: CASSLAGSGTYNEQFF. The CDR3 DNA follows: TGTGCCAGCAGCTTAGCGGGCAGCGGGACCTACAATGAGCAGTTCTTC. The chain has TRBV7-2 and TRBJ2-1, with 7 bases that match TRBD2. Unmatched junction bases numbered 4, after V lost 0 bases and J lost 2 bases. The CDR3 contains 16 residues. CDR1 SGHTA and CDR2 FQGNSA come from the germline V gene.

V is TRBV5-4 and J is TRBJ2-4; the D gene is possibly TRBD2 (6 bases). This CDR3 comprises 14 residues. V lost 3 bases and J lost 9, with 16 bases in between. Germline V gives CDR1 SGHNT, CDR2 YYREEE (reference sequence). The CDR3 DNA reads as TGTGCCAGCAGCTCGGGGGACCTGCCTAGCATTCAGTACTTC. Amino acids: CASSSGDLPSIQYF.

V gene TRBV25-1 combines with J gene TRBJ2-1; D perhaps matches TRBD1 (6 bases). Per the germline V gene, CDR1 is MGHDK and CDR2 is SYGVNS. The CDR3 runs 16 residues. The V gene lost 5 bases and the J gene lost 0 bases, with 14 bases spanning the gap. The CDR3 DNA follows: TGTGCCAGCAGTCAAATTACAGGGAGCTCCTACAATGAGCAGTTCTTC. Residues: CASSQITGSSYNEQFF.

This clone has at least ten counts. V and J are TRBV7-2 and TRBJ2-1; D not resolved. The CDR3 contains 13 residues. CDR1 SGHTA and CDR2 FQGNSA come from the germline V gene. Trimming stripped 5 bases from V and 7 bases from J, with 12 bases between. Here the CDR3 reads CASSNRSWNEQFF. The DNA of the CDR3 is TGTGCCAGCAGCAACCGGAGCTGGAATGAGCAGTTCTTC.

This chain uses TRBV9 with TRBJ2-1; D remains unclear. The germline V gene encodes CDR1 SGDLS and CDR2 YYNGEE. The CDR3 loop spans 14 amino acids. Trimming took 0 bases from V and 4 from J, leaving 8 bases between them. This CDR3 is CASSVALDYNEQFF. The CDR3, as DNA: TGTGCCAGCAGCGTAGCGCTAGATTACAATGAGCAGTTCTTC. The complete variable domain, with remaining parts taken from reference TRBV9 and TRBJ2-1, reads DSGVTQTPKHLITATGQRVTLRCSPRSGDLSVYWYQQSLDQGLQFLIQYYNGEERAKGNILERFSAQQFPDLHSELNLSSLELGDSALYFCASSVALDYNEQFFGPGTRLTVL.

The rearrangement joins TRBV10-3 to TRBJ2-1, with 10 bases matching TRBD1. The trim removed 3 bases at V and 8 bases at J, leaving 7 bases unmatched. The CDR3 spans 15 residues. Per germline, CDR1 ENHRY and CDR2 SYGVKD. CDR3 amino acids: CAISDRDRGVDEQFF. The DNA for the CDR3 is TGTGCCATCAGTGACCGGGACAGGGGTGTGGATGAGCAGTTCTTC.

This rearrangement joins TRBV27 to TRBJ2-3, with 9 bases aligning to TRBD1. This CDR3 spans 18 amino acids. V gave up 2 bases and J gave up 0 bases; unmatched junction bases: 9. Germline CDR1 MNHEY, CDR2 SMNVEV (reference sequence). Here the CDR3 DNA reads TGTGCCAGCAGTTTAAGAAGATCCGGGACAGGGAGCACAGATACGCAGTATTTT. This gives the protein CASSLRRSGTGSTDTQYF.

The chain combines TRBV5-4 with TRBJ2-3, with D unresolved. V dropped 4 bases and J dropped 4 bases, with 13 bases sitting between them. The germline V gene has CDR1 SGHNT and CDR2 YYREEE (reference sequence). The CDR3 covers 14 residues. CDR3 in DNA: TGTGCCAGCAGCGGCTCAGCGACGGCAGATACGCAGTATTTT. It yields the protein CASSGSATADTQYF.

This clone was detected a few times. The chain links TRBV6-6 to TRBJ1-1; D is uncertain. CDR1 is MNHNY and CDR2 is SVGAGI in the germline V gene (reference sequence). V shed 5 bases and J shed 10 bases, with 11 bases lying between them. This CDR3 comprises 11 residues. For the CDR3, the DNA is TGTGCCAGCAGTCCCGCCGGGGTAGCTTTCTTT. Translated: CASSPAGVAFF.

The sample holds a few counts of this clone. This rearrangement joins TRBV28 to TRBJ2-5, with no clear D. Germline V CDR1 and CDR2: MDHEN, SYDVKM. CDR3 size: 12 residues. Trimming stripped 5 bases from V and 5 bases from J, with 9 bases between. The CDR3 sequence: CASSQGGETQYF. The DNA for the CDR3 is TGTGCCAGCAGTCAAGGCGGTGAGACCCAGTACTTC.

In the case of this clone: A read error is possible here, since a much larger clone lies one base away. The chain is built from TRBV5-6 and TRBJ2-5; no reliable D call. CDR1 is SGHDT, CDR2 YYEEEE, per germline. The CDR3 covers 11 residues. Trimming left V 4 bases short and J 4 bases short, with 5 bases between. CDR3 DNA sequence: TGTGCCAGCAGCGTAGTAGAGACCCAGTACTTC. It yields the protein CASSVVETQYF.

CDR3: CAIQGAWTQYF. The CDR3 DNA is TGTGCCATCCAGGGGGCGTGGACCCAGTACTTC. This rearrangement joins TRBV6-6 to TRBJ2-5; 8 nucleotides align to TRBD1. The CDR3 spans 11 residues. The germline V gene has CDR1 MNHNY and CDR2 SVGAGI (reference sequence). J was trimmed by 7 bases and V by 10 bases; bases with no gene match: 5.

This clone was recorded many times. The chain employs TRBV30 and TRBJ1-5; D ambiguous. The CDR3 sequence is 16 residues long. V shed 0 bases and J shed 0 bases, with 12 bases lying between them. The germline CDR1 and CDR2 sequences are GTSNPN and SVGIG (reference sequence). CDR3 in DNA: TGTGCCTGGAGTGTAGGGCTGGGGTTTAGCAATCAGCCCCAGCATTTT. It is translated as CAWSVGLGFSNQPQHF.

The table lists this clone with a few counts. The CDR3 DNA follows: TGTGCCAGCAGCACCTGGGGCACTAGCGCTGCAGATACGCAGTATTTT. Translating it yields CASSTWGTSAADTQYF. The chain recombines TRBV11-2 with TRBJ2-3, with TRBD2 matching over 7 bases. The CDR3 sequence is 16 residues long. Trimming cost V 5 bases and J 4 bases; bases outside gene matches: 12. Germline V gives CDR1 SGHAT, CDR2 FQNNGV.

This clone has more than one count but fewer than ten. The CDR3 DNA reads as TGCGCCAGCAGCCAAGAGGGGACAGCAGGAAACATTCAGTACTTC. This encodes CASSQEGTAGNIQYF. V usage is TRBV4-3 and J usage is TRBJ2-4; 7 bases map to TRBD1. From germline, CDR1 is LGHNA and CDR2 YSLEER. J gave up 6 bases and V 0 bases, and 5 bases lay outside the gene matches. CDR3 size: 15 residues.

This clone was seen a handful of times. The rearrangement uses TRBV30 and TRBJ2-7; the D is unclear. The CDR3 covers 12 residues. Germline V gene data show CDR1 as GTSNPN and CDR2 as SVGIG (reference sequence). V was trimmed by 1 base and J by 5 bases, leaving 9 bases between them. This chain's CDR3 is CAWSGHGNEQYF. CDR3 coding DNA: TGTGCCTGGAGTGGTCACGGCAACGAGCAGTACTTC.

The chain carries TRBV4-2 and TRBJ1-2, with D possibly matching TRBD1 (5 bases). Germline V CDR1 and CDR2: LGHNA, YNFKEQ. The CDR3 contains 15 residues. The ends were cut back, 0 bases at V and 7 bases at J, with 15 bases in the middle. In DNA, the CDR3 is TGTGCCAGCAGCCAAGATCGGCGGGGGAGTGGTGGCTACACCTTC. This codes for CASSQDRRGSGGYTF.

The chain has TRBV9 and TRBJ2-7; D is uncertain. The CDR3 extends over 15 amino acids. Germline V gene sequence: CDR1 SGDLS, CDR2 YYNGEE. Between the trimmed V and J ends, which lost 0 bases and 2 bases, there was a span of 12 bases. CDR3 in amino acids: CASSVAEHPAYEQYF. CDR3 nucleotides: TGTGCCAGCAGCGTAGCCGAGCACCCAGCCTACGAGCAGTACTTC. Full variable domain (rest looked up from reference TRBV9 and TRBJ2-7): DSGVTQTPKHLITATGQRVTLRCSPRSGDLSVYWYQQSLDQGLQFLIQYYNGEERAKGNILERFSAQQFPDLHSELNLSSLELGDSALYFCASSVAEHPAYEQYFGPGTRLTVT.

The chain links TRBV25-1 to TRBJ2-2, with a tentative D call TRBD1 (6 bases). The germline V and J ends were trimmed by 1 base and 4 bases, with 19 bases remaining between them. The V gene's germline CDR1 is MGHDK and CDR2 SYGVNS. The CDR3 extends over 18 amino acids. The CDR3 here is CASSESGTPFPATGELFF. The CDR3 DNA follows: TGTGCCAGCAGTGAATCGGGGACACCCTTCCCCGCCACCGGGGAGCTGTTTTTT.

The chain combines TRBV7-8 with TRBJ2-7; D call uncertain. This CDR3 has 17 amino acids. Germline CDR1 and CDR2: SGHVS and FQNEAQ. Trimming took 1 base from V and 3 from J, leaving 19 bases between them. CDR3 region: CASSLDSGRYPLYEQYF. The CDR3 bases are TGTGCCAGCAGCTTAGATTCCGGCCGGTACCCTCTCTACGAGCAGTACTTC.